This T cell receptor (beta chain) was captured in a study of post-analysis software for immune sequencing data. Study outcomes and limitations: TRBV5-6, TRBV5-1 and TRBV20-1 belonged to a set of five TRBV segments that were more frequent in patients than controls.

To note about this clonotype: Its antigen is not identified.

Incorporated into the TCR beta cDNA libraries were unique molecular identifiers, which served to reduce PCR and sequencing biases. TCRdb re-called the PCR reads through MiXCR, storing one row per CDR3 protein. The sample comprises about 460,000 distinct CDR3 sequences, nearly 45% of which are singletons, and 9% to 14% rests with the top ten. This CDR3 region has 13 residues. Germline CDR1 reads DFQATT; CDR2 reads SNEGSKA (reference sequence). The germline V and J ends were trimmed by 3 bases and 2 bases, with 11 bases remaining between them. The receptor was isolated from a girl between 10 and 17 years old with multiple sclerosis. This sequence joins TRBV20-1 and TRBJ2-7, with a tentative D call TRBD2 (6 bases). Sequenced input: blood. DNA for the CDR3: TGCAGTGCTAGTCTTGCGGGACCCTACGAGCAGTACTTC. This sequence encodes CSASLAGPYEQYF.